The 25 T cell receptor beta chains below all came from one sample that was sequenced in a study of cytomegalovirus exposure and HLA in healthy donors. PCR primers comprised 60 Vbeta and 13 Jbeta primers. Generated by immunoSEQ multiplex PCR, the TCRdb table keeps only in-frame clones and is missing some. This sample yields over 200,000 clones, of which approximately 87% are seen a single time; over 1% belongs to the top ten. Material for sequencing was PBMCs. The source of these receptors is a human donor in good health.

The rearrangement links TRBV4-3 to TRBJ2-1; 9 bases line up with TRBD1. The CDR3 loop spans 21 amino acids. The germline gives CDR1 LGHNA, CDR2 YSLEER. After removal of 3 bases from V and 0 bases from J, the junction contained 18 bases not matched to a gene. The CDR3 loop is CASSQNDKGTGTISSYNEQFF. CDR3 DNA: TGCGCCAGCAGCCAGAACGACAAGGGGACAGGGACTATTAGCTCCTACAATGAGCAGTTCTTC.

This chain uses TRBV7-9 with TRBJ1-6; a possible D gene is TRBD1 (5 bases). CDR1 and CDR2 from the germline V gene are SEHNR and FQNEAQ (reference sequence). The CDR3 is 17 residues long. Trimming pared 6 bases from V and 4 bases from J, leaving 19 bases between. CDR3: CASRINIRQGYNSPLHF. The CDR3 coding sequence is TGTGCCAGCAGAATAAATATTCGGCAGGGTTATAATTCACCCCTCCACTTT.

The chain combines TRBV9 with TRBJ2-5; 11 bases match TRBD2. Germline CDR1 reads SGDLS; CDR2 reads YYNGEE. V lost 0 bases to trimming and J lost 5 bases; unmatched junction nucleotides: 12. The CDR3 extends over 18 amino acids. CDR3 bases: TGTGCCAGCAGCGTAGCTAGGATGGTAGCGGGAGGGCGGGAGACCCAGTACTTC. Translation gives CASSVARMVAGGRETQYF.

V and J are TRBV5-4 and TRBJ2-7; 8 bases map to TRBD2. The CDR3 has 15 amino acids. V shed 3 bases and J 0 bases; nucleotides not matched to a gene: 5. CDR1 is SGHNT and CDR2 is YYREEE in the germline V gene (reference sequence). The CDR3 reads CASSSGSGTSYEQYF. For the CDR3, the DNA is TGTGCCAGCAGCTCAGGTAGCGGGACCTCCTACGAGCAGTACTTC.

The chain links TRBV11-2 to TRBJ2-5; 7 bases line up with TRBD2. V lost 6 bases to trimming and J lost 4 bases; unmatched junction nucleotides: 5. The germline CDR1 and CDR2 sequences are SGHAT and FQNNGV. The CDR3 has 13 amino acids. DNA of the CDR3: TGTGCCAGCAGAATAGCGGGTGGAGAGACCCAGTACTTC. Its protein product is CASRIAGGETQYF.

The chain couples TRBV7-2 to TRBJ2-7; TRBD1 matches 7 bases. Per germline, CDR1 SGHTA and CDR2 FQGNSA. The CDR3 has 16 residues. The trim removed 3 bases at V and 3 bases at J, leaving 11 bases unmatched. CDR3: CASSFDPGTVNYEQYF. CDR3 DNA: TGTGCCAGCAGCTTTGACCCCGGGACAGTAAACTACGAGCAGTACTTC. Complete variable domain (other parts from reference TRBV7-2 and TRBJ2-7): GAGVSQSPSNKVTEKGKDVELRCDPISGHTALYWYRQSLGQGLEFLIYFQGNSAPDKSGLPSDRFSAERTGGSVSTLTIQRTQQEDSAVYLCASSFDPGTVNYEQYFGPGTRLTVT.

This clone was observed a single time. The chain joins TRBV4-1 to TRBJ2-7, with 10 bases identical to TRBD2. CDR3 length equals 16 residues. Unmatched junction bases numbered 5, after V lost 0 bases and J lost 3 bases. Per the germline V gene, CDR1 is MGHRA and CDR2 is YSYEKL. The CDR3 DNA reads TGCGCCAGCAGCCAAGAGGCACTAGCGGGACACTACGAGCAGTACTTC. It specifies CASSQEALAGHYEQYF.

V gene TRBV5-4 combines with J gene TRBJ2-1; 8 nucleotides match TRBD2. This CDR3 is built from 17 residues. The junction had 13 bases not matched to a gene; V was cut back by 4 bases and J by 4 bases. Germline V gives CDR1 SGHNT, CDR2 YYREEE (reference sequence). CDR3 DNA: TGTGCCAGCAGCACACTAGCGGAAGAGGGGCGGTACAATGAGCAGTTCTTC. Its protein is CASSTLAEEGRYNEQFF. Drawing the rest from reference TRBV5-4 and TRBJ2-1, the complete variable domain is ETGVTQSPTHLIKTRGQQVTLRCSSQSGHNTVSWYQQALGQGPQFIFQYYREEENGRGNFPPRFSGLQFPNYSSELNVNALELDDSALYLCASSTLAEEGRYNEQFFGPGTRLTVL.

The chain uses TRBV7-2 and TRBJ2-7; a weak D match, TRBD1 (5 bases). This CDR3 region has 14 residues. The germline gives CDR1 SGHTA, CDR2 FQGNSA. V was cut by 4 bases and J by 6 bases, with 16 bases left in between. The CDR3: CASSSDSLLAEQYF. DNA of the CDR3: TGTGCCAGCAGCTCAGACAGCTTATTGGCCGAGCAGTACTTC. The full variable domain, in which reference TRBV7-2 and TRBJ2-7 provide the parts outside the CDR3, is GAGVSQSPSNKVTEKGKDVELRCDPISGHTALYWYRQSLGQGLEFLIYFQGNSAPDKSGLPSDRFSAERTGGSVSTLTIQRTQQEDSAVYLCASSSDSLLAEQYFGPGTRLTVT.

The rearrangement joins TRBV7-8 to TRBJ2-1; 14 nucleotides match TRBD2. CDR1 and CDR2 from the germline V gene are SGHVS and FQNEAQ. This CDR3 is built from 20 residues. The ends lost 2 bases at V and 8 bases at J; junction bases unmatched: 17. CDR3 DNA sequence: TGTGCCAGCAGCTTAACCGGGAGGGGGACTAGCGGGAGTAGTGGCTATGAGCAGTTCTTC. It translates to CASSLTGRGTSGSSGYEQFF.

J is TRBJ2-1 and V is TRBV27; possibly TRBD1 for D (6 bases). The CDR3 runs to 13 residues. V lost 4 bases and J lost 5, with 9 bases in between. Germline CDR1 and CDR2: MNHEY and SMNVEV (reference sequence). The CDR3 reads CASSSDSNNEQFF. As DNA, the CDR3 is TGTGCCAGCAGTTCGGACAGCAACAATGAGCAGTTCTTC.

The chain links TRBV7-2 to TRBJ1-2, with 8 bases aligning to TRBD1. The CDR3 has 14 amino acids. The V gene's germline CDR1 is SGHTA and CDR2 FQGNSA. Trimming took 5 bases from V and 5 from J; bases not matched to a gene: 7. The CDR3 sequence: CASSRDRTVYGYTF. The CDR3 DNA reads TGTGCCAGCAGCCGGGACAGGACCGTTTATGGCTACACCTTC.

The chain couples TRBV7-9 to TRBJ2-1, with 14 bases that match TRBD2. CDR3 size: 19 residues. After removal of 7 bases from V and 8 bases from J, the junction contained 19 bases not matched to a gene. The germline V gene has CDR1 SEHNR and CDR2 FQNEAQ (reference sequence). The CDR3 here is CASIPEAGTSGSFRHEQFF. As DNA, the CDR3 is TGTGCCAGCATCCCCGAGGCCGGGACTAGCGGGAGTTTTCGCCATGAGCAGTTCTTC.

The DNA of the CDR3 is TGTGCCAGCACCTCTTCACGCAGGGGAGGCAATCAGCCCCAGCATTTT. This codes for CASTSSRRGGNQPQHF. This chain links TRBV28 with TRBJ1-5; perhaps TRBD1 as D (6 bases). The V gene's germline CDR1 is MDHEN and CDR2 SYDVKM. Between the trimmed V and J ends, which lost 7 bases and 2 bases, there was a span of 18 bases. The CDR3 loop spans 16 amino acids.

This sequence joins TRBV6-1 and TRBJ1-3; TRBD1 might be the D (5 bases). The CDR3 length is 17 residues. Per germline, CDR1 MNHNS and CDR2 SASEGT. The ends were cut back, 1 base at V and 0 bases at J, with 13 bases in the middle. The CDR3 here is CASSEERGGPSGNTIYF. DNA of the CDR3: TGTGCCAGCAGTGAAGAAAGGGGAGGCCCCTCTGGAAACACCATATATTTT.

CDR3 sequence reads: CASSEAGAGITDTQYF. CDR3 nucleotides: TGTGCCAGCAGTGAAGCAGGGGCAGGGATCACAGATACGCAGTATTTT. V usage is TRBV2 and J usage is TRBJ2-3, with D possibly TRBD1 on 5 matching bases. The V and J ends lost 0 bases and 2 bases respectively, with 12 bases between them. The CDR3 runs to 16 residues. Germline lookup yields CDR1 SNHLY and CDR2 FYNNEI.

Worth noting for this clone: Other DNA sequences in the same sample also yield this CDR3. The V gene is TRBV5-4, the J gene TRBJ1-1; D uncertain. Germline V gives CDR1 SGHNT, CDR2 YYREEE (reference sequence). The CDR3 is 13 residues long. Trimming removed 0 bases from V and 1 base from J, with 4 bases in between. The CDR3 is CASSLGGNTEAFF. The CDR3 DNA is TGTGCCAGCAGCTTGGGCGGGAACACTGAAGCTTTCTTT.

DNA for the CDR3: TGTGCCAGCAGCTCTACTGTCGGGCGCGGGGATGAAAAACTGTTTTTT. The encoded protein is CASSSTVGRGDEKLFF. The rearrangement links TRBV5-4 to TRBJ1-4; D gene ambiguous. V gave up 3 bases and J gave up 6 bases, with 18 bases separating them. This CDR3 contains 16 residues. CDR1 and CDR2 from the germline V gene are SGHNT and YYREEE (reference sequence).

CDR3 region: CASSLGTGATYEQYF. Here the CDR3 DNA reads TGTGCCAGCAGCTTAGGGACAGGTGCCACCTACGAGCAGTACTTC. The genes are TRBV7-9 and TRBJ2-7; TRBD1 agrees at 7 bases. The CDR3 spans 15 residues. V shed 1 base and J 2 bases; nucleotides not matched to a gene: 5. Looked up from germline, CDR1 is SEHNR and CDR2 is FQNEAQ (reference sequence).

This clone was detected a few times. This sequence joins TRBV10-2 and TRBJ2-3; possibly TRBD2 for D (6 bases). The CDR3 loop spans 15 amino acids. Deletions cut 6 bases from V and 1 base from J, with 14 bases between. From germline, CDR1 is WSHSY and CDR2 SAAADI. CDR3 sequence (DNA): TGCGCCAGCAGGCCAACCGGGACTGGCACAGATACGCAGTATTTT. Its protein is CASRPTGTGTDTQYF.

The chain has TRBV27 and TRBJ2-7; D is perhaps TRBD1 (5 bases). V was shortened by 4 bases and J by 12 bases, with 16 bases between the two germline ends. Germline assignment: CDR1 MNHEY and CDR2 SMNVEV (reference sequence). The CDR3 has 12 amino acids. The DNA of the CDR3 is TGTGCCAGCAGTTCGGCCTCAGGGCCGAGGTACTTC. Protein product: CASSSASGPRYF.

The chain joins TRBV13 to TRBJ1-5; D unresolved. This CDR3 is built from 12 residues. Trimming stripped 3 bases from V and 6 bases from J, with 6 bases between. Germline V gene sequence: CDR1 PRHDT, CDR2 FYEKMQ (reference sequence). Here the CDR3 reads CASSFGVQPQHF. As DNA, the CDR3 is TGTGCCAGCAGCTTTGGAGTTCAGCCCCAGCATTTT.

The J gene is TRBJ2-3, the V gene TRBV19; D is possibly TRBD2 (5 bases). Germline lookup yields CDR1 LNHDA and CDR2 SQIVND (reference sequence). The CDR3 runs to 14 residues. V was pared by 1 base and J by 0 bases, with 5 bases between. CDR3 nucleotides: TGTGCCAGTAGTATAGCGGGAAGCACAGATACGCAGTATTTT. Amino acids: CASSIAGSTDTQYF.

The chain links TRBV9 to TRBJ2-2; 11 positions match TRBD1. Germline lookup yields CDR1 SGDLS and CDR2 YYNGEE. This CDR3 has 16 residues. V was pared by 3 bases and J by 1 base, with 2 bases of the junction left unmatched. The CDR3 DNA follows: TGTGCCAGCAGCGCCGGGACAGGGGGGAACACCGGGGAGCTGTTTTTT. Translated: CASSAGTGGNTGELFF.

This clone was detected only a few times. The chain employs TRBV30 and TRBJ1-4; D possibly corresponds to TRBD1 (6 bases). Germline values: CDR1 GTSNPN, CDR2 SVGIG (reference sequence). This CDR3 is built from 16 residues. V was cut by 4 bases and J by 0 bases, with 15 bases left in between. CDR3 amino acids: CAWNSGTKATNEKLFF. The CDR3 DNA reads TGTGCCTGGAATAGCGGGACAAAAGCAACTAATGAAAAACTGTTTTTT.